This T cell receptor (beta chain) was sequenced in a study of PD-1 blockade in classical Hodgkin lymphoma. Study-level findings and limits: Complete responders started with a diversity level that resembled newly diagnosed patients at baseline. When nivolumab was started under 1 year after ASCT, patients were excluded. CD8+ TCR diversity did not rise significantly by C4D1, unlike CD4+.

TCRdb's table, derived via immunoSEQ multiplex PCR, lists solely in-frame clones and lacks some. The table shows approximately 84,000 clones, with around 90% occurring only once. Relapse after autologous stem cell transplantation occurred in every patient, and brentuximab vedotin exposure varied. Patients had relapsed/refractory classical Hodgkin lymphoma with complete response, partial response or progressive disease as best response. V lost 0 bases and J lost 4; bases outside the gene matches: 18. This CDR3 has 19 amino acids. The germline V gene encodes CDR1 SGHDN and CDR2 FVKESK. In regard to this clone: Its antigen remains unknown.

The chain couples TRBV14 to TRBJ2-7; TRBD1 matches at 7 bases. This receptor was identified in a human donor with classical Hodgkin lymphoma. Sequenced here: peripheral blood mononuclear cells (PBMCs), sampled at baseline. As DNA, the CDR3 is TGTGCCAGCAGCCAAGATAGTTTCAGGTGGGGACAGCGCGGATACGAGCAGTACTTC. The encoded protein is CASSQDSFRWGQRGYEQYF.